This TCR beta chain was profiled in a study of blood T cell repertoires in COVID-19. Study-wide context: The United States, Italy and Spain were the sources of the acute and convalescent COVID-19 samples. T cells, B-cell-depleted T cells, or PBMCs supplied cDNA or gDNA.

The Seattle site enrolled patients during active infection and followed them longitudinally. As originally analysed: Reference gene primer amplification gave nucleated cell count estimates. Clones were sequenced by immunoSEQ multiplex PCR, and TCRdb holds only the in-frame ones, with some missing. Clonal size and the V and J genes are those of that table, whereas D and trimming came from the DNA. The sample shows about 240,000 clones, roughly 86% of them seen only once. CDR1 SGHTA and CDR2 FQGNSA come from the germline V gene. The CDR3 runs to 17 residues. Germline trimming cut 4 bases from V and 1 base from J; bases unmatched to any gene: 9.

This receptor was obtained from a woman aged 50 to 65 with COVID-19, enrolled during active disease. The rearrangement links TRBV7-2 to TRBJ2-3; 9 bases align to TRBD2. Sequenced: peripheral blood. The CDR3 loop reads CASSSSGTSSGTDTQYF. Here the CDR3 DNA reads TGTGCCAGCAGCTCTTCCGGGACTAGCAGTGGCACAGATACGCAGTATTTT.